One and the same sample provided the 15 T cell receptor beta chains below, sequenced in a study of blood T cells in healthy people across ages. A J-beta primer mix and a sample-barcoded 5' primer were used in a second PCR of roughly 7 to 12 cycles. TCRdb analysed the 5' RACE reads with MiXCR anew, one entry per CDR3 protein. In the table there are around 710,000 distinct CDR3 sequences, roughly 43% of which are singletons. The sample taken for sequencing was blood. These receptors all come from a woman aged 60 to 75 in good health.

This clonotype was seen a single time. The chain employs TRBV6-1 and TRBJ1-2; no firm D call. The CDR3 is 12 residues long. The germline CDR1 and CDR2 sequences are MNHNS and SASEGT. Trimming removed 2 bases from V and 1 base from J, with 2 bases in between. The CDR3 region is CASSEINYGYTF. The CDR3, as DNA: TGTGCCAGCAGTGAAATTAACTATGGCTACACCTTC.

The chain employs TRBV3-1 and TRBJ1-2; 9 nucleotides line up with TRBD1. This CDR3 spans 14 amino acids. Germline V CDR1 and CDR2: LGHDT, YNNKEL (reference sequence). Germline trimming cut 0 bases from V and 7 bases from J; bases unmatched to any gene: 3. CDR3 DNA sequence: TGTGCCAGCAGCCAAGATCCGACAGGGGGTGGCTACACCTTC. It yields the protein CASSQDPTGGGYTF.

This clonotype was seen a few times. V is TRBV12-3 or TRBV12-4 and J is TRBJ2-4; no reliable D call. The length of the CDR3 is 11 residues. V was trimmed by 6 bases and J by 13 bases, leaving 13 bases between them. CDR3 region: CASSRVNEQYF. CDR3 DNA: TGTGCCAGCAGCCGGGTCAATGAGCAGTACTTC.

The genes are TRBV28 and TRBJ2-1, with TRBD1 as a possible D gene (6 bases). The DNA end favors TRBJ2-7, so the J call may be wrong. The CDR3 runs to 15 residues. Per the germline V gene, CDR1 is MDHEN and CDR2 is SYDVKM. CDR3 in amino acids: CASSRQGGAYNEQYF. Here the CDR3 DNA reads TGTGCCAGCAGCCGTCAAGGGGGAGCTTACAATGAGCAGTACTTC.

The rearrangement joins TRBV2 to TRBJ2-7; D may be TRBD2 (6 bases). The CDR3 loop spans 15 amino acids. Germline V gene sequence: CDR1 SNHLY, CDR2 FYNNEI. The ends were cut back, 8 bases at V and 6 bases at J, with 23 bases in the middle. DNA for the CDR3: TGTGCCAGCTTCCTTGGGGGAGGCGGACCCTCCGAGCAGTACTTC. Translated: CASFLGGGGPSEQYF.

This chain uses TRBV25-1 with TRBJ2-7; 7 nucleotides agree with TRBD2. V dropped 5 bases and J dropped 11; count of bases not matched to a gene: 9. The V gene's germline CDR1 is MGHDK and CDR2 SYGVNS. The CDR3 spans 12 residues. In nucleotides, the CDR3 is TGTGCCAGCAGTAGCCCGCAGGGAGGGGAGTACTTC. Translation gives CASSSPQGGEYF.

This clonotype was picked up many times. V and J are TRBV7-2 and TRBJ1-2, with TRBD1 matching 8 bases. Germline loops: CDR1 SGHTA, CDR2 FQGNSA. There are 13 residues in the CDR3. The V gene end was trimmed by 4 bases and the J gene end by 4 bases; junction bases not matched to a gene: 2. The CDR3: CASSSDRVYGYTF. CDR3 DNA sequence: TGTGCCAGCAGCTCGGACAGGGTCTATGGCTACACCTTC.

Written as DNA, the CDR3 is TGCAGTGCTAGGGCACCGGGACTATCCGTTGGGGAGCAGTTCTTC. It yields the protein CSARAPGLSVGEQFF. The J gene is TRBJ2-1, the V gene TRBV20-1; the match to TRBD2 covers 7 bases. This CDR3 comprises 15 residues. The V gene end was trimmed by 3 bases and the J gene end by 10 bases; junction bases not matched to a gene: 15. Germline CDR1 and CDR2: DFQATT and SNEGSKA (reference sequence).

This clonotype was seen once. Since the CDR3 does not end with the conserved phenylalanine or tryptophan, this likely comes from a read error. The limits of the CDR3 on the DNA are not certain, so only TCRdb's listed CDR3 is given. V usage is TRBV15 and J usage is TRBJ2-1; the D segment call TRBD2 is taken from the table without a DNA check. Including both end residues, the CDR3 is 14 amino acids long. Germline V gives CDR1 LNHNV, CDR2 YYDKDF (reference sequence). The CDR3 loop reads CATSRARAGYTFGS.

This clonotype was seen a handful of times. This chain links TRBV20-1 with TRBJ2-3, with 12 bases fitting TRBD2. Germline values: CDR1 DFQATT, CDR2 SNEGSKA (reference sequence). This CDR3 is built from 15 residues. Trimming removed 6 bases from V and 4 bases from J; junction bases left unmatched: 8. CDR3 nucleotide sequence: TGCAGTGCCCCCAGGACTAGCGGGAATCCAGATACGCAGTATTTT. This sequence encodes CSAPRTSGNPDTQYF.

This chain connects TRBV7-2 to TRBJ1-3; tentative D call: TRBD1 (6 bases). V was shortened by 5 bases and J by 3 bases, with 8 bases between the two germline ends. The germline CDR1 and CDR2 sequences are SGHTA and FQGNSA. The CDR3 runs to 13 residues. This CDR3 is CASSRTDGNTIYF. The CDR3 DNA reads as TGTGCCAGCAGCCGGACAGATGGAAACACCATATATTTT.

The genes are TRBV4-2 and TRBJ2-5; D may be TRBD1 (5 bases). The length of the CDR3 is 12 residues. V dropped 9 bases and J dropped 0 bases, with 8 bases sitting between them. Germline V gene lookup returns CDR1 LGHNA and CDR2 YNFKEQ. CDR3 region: CASQQDQETQYF. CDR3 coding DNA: TGTGCCAGTCAACAGGACCAAGAGACCCAGTACTTC.

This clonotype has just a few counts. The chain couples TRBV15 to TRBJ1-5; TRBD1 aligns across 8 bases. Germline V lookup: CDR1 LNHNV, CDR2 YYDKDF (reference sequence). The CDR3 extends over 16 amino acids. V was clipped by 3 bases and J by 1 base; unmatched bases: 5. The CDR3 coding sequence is TGTGCCACCAGCAGGCAGGGGGCGATCAGCAATCAGCCCCAGCATTTT. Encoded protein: CATSRQGAISNQPQHF. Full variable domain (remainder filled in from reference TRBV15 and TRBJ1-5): DAMVIQNPRYQVTQFGKPVTLSCSQTLNHNVMYWYQQKSSQAPKLLFHYYDKDFNNEADTPDNFQSRRPNTSFCFLDIRSPGLGDTAMYLCATSRQGAISNQPQHFGDGTRLSIL.

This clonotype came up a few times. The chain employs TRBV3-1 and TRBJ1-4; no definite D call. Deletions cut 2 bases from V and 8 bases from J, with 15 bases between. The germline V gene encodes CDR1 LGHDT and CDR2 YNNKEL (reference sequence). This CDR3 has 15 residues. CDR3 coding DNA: TGTGCCAGCAGCCAAAAAGACCTGGTTGGGGAAAAACTGTTTTTT. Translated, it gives CASSQKDLVGEKLFF.

The chain's CDR3 is CASSFSPSGTFNTYEQYF. The CDR3 region has the DNA TGTGCCAGCAGTTTTTCCCCCAGCGGGACCTTTAATACCTACGAGCAGTACTTC. V usage is TRBV6-2 or TRBV6-3 and J usage is TRBJ2-4, with TRBD2 matching 7 bases. The J call is uncertain, as TRBJ2-7 better fits the DNA end. CDR3 size: 18 residues. Germline V gene sequence: CDR1 MNHEY, CDR2 SVGEGT.